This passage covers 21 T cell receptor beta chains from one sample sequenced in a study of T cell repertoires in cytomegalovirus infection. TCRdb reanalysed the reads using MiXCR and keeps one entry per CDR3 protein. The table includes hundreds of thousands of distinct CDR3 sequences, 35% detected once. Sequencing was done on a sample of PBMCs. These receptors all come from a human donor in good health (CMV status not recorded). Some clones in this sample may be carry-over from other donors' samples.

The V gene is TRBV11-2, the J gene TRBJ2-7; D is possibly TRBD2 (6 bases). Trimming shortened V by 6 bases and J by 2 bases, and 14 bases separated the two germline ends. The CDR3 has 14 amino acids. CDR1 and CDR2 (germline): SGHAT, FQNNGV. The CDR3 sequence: CASRLTGGPYEQYF. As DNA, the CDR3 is TGTGCCAGCAGGCTAACCGGAGGGCCCTACGAGCAGTACTTC. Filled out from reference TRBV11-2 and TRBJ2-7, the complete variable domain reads EAGVAQSPRYKIIEKRQSVAFWCNPISGHATLYWYQQILGQGPKLLIQFQNNGVVDDSQLPKDRFSAERLKGVDSTLKIQPAKLEDSAVYLCASRLTGGPYEQYFGPGTRLTVT.

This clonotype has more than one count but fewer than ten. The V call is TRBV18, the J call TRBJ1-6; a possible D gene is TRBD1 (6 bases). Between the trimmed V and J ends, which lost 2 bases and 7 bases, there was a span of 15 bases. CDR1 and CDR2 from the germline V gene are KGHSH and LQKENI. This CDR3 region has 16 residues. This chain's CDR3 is CASSPFSGADNSPLHF. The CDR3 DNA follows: TGTGCCAGCTCACCATTTTCAGGGGCTGACAATTCACCCCTCCACTTT.

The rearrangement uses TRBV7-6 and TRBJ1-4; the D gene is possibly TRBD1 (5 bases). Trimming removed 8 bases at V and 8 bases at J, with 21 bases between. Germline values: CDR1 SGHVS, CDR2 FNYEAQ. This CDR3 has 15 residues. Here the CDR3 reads CASGRGMGEREKLFF. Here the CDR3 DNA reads TGTGCCAGCGGACGGGGGATGGGGGAGAGGGAAAAACTGTTTTTT.

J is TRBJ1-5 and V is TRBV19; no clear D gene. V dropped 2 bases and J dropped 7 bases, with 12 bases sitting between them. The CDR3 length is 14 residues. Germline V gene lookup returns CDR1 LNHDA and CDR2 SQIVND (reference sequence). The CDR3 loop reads CASSILGGEQPQHF. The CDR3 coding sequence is TGTGCCAGTAGTATACTGGGAGGAGAGCAGCCCCAGCATTTT.

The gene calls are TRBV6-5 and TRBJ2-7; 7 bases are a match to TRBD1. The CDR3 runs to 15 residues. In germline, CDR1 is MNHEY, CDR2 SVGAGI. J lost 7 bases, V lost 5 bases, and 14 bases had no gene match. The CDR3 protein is CASSLVTGVTGEQYF. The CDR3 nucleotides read TGTGCCAGCAGTCTAGTCACAGGGGTAACGGGAGAGCAGTACTTC.

The CDR3 coding sequence is TGTGCCAGCAGCGCCAGACAGGGGATCTCCTACGAGCAGTACTTC. It is translated as CASSARQGISYEQYF. The rearrangement joins TRBV9 to TRBJ2-7; 8 bases align to TRBD1. The CDR3 has 15 residues. Unmatched junction bases numbered 5, after V lost 3 bases and J lost 0 bases. Germline CDR1 is SGDLS and CDR2 is YYNGEE.

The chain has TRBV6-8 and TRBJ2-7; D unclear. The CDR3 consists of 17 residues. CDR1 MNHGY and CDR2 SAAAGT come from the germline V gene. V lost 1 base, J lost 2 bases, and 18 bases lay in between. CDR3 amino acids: CASSYLGRSGDTYEQYF. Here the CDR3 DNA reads TGTGCCAGCAGTTACTTAGGCCGCTCAGGTGATACCTACGAGCAGTACTTC.

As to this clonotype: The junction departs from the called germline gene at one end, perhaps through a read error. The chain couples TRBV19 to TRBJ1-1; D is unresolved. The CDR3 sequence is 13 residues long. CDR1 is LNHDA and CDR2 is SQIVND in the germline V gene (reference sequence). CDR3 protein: CAISRQLNTEAFF. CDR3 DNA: TGTGCCATTAGTAGGCAGCTGAACACTGAAGCTTTCTTT.

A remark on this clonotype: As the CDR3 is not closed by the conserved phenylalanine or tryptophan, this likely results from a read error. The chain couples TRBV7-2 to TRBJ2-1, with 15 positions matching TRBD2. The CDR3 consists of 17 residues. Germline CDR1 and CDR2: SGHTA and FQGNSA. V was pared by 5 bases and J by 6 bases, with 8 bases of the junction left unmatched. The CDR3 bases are TGTGCCAGCAGCCCCCCCGGACTAGCGGGAGGGCTCAATGAGCAGTTCTTA. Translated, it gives CASSPPGLAGGLNEQFL.

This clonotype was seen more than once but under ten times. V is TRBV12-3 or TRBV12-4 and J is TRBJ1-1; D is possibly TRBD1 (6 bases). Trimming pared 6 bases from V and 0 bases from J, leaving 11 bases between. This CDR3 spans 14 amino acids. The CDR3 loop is CASRAGQMNTEAFF. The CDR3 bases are TGTGCCAGCAGGGCCGGACAGATGAACACTGAAGCTTTCTTT.

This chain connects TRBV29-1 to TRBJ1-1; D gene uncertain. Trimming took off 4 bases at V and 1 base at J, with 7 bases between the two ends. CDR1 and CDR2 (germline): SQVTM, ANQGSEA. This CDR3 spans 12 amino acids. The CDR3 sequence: CSVGTSNTEAFF. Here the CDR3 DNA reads TGCAGCGTTGGCACTTCGAACACTGAAGCTTTCTTT.

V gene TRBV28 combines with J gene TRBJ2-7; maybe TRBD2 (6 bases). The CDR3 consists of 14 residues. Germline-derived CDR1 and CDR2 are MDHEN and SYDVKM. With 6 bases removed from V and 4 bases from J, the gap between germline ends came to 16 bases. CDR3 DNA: TGTGCCAGCAGACCTCCTGGGACTTTATACGAGCAGTACTTC. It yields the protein CASRPPGTLYEQYF.

This chain's CDR3 is CASSEMEQPAKEAFF. Here the CDR3 DNA reads TGTGCCAGCAGTGAAATGGAACAGCCCGCAAAAGAAGCTTTCTTT. The chain joins TRBV2 to TRBJ1-1; D ambiguous. The CDR3 spans 15 residues. Germline values: CDR1 SNHLY, CDR2 FYNNEI. Trimming removed 2 bases at V and 8 bases at J, with 18 bases between.

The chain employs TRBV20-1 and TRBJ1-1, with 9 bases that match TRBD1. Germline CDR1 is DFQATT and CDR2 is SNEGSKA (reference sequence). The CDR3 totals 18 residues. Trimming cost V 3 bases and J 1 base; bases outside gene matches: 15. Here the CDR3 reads CSARSGWDRVRGNTEAFF. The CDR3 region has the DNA TGCAGTGCTAGGTCCGGGTGGGACAGGGTGAGGGGGAACACTGAAGCTTTCTTT.

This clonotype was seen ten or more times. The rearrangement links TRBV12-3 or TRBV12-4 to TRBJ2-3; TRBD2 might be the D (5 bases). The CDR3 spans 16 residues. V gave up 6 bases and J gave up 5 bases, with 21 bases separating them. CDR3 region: CASSHGRGLYGDTQYF. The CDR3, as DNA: TGTGCCAGCAGCCACGGGCGAGGGCTGTATGGAGATACGCAGTATTTT.

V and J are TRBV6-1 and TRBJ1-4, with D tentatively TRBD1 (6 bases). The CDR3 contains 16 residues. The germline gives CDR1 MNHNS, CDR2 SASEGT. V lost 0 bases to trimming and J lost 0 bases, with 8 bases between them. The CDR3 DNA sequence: TGTGCCAGCAGTGAAGCGGGGGCCACAACTAATGAAAAACTGTTTTTT. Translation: CASSEAGATTNEKLFF.

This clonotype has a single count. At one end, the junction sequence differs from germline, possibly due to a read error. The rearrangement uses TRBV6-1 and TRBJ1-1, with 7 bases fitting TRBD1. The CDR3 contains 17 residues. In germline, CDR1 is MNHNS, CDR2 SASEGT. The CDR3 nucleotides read TGTGCCATCAGTTACACGCCCGGGATGGCAGGGGGTTCTGAAGCTTTCTTT. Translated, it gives CAISYTPGMAGGSEAFF.

CDR3 nucleotide sequence: TGTGCCAGCAGCTTATTTGTCGGGCAGCCAGACAATCAGCCCCAGCATTTT. This gives the protein CASSLFVGQPDNQPQHF. The chain combines TRBV7-9 with TRBJ1-5; D ambiguous. Germline V gene lookup returns CDR1 SEHNR and CDR2 FQNEAQ (reference sequence). With 2 bases removed from V and 3 bases from J, the gap between germline ends came to 17 bases. This CDR3 contains 17 residues.

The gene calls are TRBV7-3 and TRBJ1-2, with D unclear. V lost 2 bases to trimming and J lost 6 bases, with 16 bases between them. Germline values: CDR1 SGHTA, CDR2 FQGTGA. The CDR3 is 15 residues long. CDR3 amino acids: CASSLSAGYGDGYTF. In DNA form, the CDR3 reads TGTGCCAGCAGCTTATCTGCTGGGTATGGGGATGGCTACACCTTC.

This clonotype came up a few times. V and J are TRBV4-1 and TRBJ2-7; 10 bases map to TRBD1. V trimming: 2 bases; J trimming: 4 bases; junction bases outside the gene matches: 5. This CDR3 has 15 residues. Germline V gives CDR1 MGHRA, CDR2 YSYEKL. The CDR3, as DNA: TGCGCCAGCAGCCAAACCGGGACAGGGGATTACGAGCAGTACTTC. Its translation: CASSQTGTGDYEQYF.

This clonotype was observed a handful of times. The DNA of the CDR3 is TGTGCCAGCAGCCGCATACGCACGGGCGCTTACGAGCAGTACTTC. As protein: CASSRIRTGAYEQYF. This sequence joins TRBV7-2 and TRBJ2-7, with D unresolved. The CDR3 is 15 amino acids. Germline CDR1 reads SGHTA; CDR2 reads FQGNSA. Trimming left V 5 bases short and J 4 bases short, with 18 bases between.